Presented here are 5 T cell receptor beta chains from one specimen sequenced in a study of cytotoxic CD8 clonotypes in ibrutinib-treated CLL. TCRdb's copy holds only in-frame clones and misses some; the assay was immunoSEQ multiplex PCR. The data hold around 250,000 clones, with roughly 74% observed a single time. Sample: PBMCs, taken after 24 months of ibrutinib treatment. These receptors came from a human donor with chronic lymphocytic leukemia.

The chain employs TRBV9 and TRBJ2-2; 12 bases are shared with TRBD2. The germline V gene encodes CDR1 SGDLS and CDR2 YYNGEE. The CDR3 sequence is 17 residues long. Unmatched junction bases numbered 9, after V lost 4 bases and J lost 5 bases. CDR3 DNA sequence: TGTGCCAGCAGCACAACTAGCGGGGGGTTCCGAACCGGGGAGCTGTTTTTT. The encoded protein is CASSTTSGGFRTGELFF.

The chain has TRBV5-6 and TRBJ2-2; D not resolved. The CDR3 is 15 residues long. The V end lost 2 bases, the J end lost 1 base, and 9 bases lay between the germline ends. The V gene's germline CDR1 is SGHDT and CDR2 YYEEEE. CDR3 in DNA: TGTGCCAGCAGCTTCCCTCCGGGGAACACCGGGGAGCTGTTTTTT. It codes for CASSFPPGNTGELFF.

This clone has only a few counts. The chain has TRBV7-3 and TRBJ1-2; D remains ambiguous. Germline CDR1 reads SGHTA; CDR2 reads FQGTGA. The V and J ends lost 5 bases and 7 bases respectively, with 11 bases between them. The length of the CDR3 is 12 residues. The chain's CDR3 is CASSPPLGGYTF. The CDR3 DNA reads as TGTGCCAGCAGCCCCCCGCTGGGTGGCTACACCTTC.

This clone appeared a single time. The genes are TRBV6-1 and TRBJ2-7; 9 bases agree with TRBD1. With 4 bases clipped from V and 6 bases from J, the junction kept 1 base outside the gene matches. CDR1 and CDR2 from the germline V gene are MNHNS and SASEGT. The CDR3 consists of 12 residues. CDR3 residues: CASSATGGEQYF. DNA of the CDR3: TGTGCCAGCAGTGCGACAGGGGGCGAGCAGTACTTC.

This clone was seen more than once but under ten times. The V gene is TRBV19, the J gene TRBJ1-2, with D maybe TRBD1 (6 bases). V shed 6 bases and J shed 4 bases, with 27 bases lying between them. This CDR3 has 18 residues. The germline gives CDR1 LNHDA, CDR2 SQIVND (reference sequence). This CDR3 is CASSPWGADLGSFYGYTF. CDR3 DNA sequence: TGTGCCAGTAGCCCCTGGGGGGCGGACCTTGGCTCCTTCTATGGCTACACCTTC. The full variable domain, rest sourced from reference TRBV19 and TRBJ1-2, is DGGITQSPKYLFRKEGQNVTLSCEQNLNHDAMYWYRQDPGQGLRLIYYSQIVNDFQKGDIAEGYSVSREKKESFPLTVTSAQKNPTAFYLCASSPWGADLGSFYGYTFGSGTRLTVV.